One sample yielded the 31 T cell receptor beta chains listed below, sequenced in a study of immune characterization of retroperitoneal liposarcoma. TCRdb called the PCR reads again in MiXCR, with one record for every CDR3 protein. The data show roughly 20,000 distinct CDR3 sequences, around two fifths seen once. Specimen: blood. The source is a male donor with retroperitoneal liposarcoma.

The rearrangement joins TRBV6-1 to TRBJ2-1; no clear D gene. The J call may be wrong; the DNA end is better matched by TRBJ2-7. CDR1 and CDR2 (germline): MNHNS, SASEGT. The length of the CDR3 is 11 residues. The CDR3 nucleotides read TGTGCCAGCAGTGGATTCTACGAGCAGTACTTC. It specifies CASSGFYEQYF.

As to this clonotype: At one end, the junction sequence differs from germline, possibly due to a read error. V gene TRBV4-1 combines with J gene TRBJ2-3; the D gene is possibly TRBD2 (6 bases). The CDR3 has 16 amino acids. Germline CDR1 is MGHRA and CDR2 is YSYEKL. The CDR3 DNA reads TGTGCCAGCAGCCAAGATAGGCCTAGCGGCACAGATACGCAGTATTTT. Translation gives CASSQDRPSGTDTQYF.

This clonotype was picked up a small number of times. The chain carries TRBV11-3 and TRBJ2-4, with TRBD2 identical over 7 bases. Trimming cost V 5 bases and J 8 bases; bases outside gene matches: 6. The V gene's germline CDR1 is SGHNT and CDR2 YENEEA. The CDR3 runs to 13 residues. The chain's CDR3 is CASSRAGRDIQYF. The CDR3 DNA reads TGTGCCAGCAGCCGAGCGGGAAGGGACATTCAGTACTTC. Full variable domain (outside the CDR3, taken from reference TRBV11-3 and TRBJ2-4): EAGVVQSPRYKIIEKKQPVAFWCNPISGHNTLYWYLQNLGQGPELLIRYENEEAVDDSQLPKDRFSAERLKGVDSTLKIQPAELGDSAVYLCASSRAGRDIQYFGAGTRLSVL.

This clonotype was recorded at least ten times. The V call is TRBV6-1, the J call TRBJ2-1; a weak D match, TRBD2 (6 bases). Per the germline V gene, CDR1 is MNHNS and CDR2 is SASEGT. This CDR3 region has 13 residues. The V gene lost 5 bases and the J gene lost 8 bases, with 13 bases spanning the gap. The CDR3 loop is CASSLREWDEQFF. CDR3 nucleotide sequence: TGTGCCAGCAGTTTACGGGAGTGGGATGAGCAGTTCTTC.

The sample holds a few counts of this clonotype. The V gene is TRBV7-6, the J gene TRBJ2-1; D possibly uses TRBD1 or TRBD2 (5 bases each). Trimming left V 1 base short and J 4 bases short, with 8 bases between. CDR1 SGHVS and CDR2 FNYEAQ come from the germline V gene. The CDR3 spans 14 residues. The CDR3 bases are TGTGCCAGCAGCTTAGGGGACGGATACAATGAGCAGTTCTTC. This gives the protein CASSLGDGYNEQFF.

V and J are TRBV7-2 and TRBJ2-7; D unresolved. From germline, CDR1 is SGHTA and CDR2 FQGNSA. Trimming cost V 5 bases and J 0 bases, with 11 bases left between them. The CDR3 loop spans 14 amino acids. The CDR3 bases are TGTGCCAGCAGCCTCGCTCCCCCCTCCTACGAGCAGTACTTC. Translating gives CASSLAPPSYEQYF.

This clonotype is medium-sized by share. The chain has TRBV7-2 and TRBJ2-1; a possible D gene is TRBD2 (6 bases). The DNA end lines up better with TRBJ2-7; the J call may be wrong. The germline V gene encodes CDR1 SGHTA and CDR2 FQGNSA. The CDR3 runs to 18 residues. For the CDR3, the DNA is TGTGCCAGCAGCTTAGTTGTGTGGGAGGCAGGTTCCTACAATGAGCAGTACTTC. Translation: CASSLVVWEAGSYNEQYF.

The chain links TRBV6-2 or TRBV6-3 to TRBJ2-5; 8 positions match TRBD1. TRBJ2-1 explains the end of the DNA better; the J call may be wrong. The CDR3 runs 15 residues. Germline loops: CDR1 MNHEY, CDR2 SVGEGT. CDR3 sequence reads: CASSVTGGSYNEQFF. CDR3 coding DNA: TGTGCCAGCAGTGTCACAGGGGGTTCCTACAATGAGCAGTTCTTC.

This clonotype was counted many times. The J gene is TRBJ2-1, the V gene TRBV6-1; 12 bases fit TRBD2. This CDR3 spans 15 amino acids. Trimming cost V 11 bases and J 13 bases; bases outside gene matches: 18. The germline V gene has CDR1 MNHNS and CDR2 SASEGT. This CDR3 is CAGAPGLAGDGTQFF. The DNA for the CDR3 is TGTGCCGGAGCCCCGGGACTAGCGGGTGATGGGACCCAGTTCTTC.

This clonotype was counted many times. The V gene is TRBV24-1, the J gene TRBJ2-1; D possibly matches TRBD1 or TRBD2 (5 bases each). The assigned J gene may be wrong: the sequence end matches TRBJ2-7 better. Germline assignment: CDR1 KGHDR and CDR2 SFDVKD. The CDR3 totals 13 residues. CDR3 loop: CATSEVGGGEQYF. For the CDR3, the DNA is TGTGCCACCAGTGAAGTCGGTGGGGGCGAGCAGTACTTC.

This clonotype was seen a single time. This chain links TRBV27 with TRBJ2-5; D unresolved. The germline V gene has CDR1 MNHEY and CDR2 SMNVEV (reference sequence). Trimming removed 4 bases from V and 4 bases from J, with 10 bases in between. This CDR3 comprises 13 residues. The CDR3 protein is CASSWVSGETQYF. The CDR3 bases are TGTGCCAGCAGTTGGGTTTCGGGAGAGACCCAGTACTTC.

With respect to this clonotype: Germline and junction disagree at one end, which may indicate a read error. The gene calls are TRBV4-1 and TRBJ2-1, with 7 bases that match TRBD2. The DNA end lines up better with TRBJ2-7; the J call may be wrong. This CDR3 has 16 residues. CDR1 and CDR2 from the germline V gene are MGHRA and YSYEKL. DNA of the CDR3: TGTGCCAGCAGCCAAGCAGTGACTAGCAGTTCGAACGAGCAGTACTTC. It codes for CASSQAVTSSSNEQYF.

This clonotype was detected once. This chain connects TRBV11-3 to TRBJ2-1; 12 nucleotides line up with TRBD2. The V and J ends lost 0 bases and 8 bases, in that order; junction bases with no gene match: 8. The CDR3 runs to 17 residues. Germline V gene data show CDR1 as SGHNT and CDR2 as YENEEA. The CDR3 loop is CASSLELAGGPRDEQFF. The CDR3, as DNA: TGTGCCAGCAGCTTAGAACTAGCGGGAGGTCCTCGCGATGAGCAGTTCTTC.

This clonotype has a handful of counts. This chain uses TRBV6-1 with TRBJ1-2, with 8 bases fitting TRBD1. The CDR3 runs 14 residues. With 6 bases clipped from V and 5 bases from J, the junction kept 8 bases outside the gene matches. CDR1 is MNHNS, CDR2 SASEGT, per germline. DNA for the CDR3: TGTGCCAGCAGAACCAGGGGGCAAGGTTATGGCTACACCTTC. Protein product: CASRTRGQGYGYTF.

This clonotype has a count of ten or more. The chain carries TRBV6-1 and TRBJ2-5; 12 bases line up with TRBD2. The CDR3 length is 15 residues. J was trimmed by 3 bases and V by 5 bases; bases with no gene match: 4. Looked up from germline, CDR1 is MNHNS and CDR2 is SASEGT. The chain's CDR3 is CASSPRTSGEETQYF. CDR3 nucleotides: TGTGCCAGCAGTCCCAGGACTAGCGGGGAAGAGACCCAGTACTTC.

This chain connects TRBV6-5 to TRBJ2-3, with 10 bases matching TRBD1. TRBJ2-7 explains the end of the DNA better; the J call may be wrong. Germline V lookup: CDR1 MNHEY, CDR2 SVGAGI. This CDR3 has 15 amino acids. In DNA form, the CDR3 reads TGTGCCAGCAGTCCTCGGGACAGGGGTGTCGATGAGCAGTACTTC. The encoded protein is CASSPRDRGVDEQYF.

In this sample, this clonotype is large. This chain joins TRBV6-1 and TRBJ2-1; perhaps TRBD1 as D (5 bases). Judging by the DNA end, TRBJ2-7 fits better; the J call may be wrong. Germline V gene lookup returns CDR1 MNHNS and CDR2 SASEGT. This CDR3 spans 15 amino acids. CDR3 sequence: CASSALEGVPYEQYF. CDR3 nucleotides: TGTGCCAGCAGTGCCTTAGAAGGGGTCCCCTACGAGCAGTACTTC.

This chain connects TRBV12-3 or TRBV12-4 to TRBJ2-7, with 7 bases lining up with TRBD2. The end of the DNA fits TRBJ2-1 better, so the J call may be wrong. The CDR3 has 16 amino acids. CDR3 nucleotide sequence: TGTGCCAGCAGTTTTGGGGGGGGAGGCTCCTACAATGAGCAGTTCTTC. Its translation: CASSFGGGGSYNEQFF.

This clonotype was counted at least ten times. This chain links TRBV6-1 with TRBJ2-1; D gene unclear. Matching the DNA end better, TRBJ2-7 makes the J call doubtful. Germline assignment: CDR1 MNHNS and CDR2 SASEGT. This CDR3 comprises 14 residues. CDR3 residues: CASSSHGVSYEQYF. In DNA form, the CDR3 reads TGTGCCAGCAGTTCCCATGGAGTCTCCTACGAGCAGTACTTC.

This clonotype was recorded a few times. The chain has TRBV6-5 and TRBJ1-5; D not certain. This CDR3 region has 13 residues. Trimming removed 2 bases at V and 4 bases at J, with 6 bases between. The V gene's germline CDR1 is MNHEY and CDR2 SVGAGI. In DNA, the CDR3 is TGTGCCAGCAGTTACACGGGGAATCAGCCCCAGCATTTT. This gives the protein CASSYTGNQPQHF.

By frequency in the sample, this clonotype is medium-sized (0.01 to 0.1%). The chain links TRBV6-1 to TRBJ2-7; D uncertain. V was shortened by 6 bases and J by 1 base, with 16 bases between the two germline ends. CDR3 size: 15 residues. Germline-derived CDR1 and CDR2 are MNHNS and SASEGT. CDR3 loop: CASSPDGLRSYEQYF. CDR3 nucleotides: TGTGCCAGCAGCCCGGACGGGCTTCGGTCCTACGAGCAGTACTTC.

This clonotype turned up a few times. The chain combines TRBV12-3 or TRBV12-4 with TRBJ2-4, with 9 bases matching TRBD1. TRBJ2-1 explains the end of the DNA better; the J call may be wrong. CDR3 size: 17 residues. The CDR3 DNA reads TGTGCCAGCAGTCCCCGGGGGACAGGGTTAGCCAAAAACATTCAGTTCTTC. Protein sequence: CASSPRGTGLAKNIQFF.

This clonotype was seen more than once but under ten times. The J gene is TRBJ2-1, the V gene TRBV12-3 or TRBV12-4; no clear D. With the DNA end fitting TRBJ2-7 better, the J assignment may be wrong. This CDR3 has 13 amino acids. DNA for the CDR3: TGTGCCAGCAGAATGGCATCCTCCTACGAGCAGTACTTC. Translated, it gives CASRMASSYEQYF.

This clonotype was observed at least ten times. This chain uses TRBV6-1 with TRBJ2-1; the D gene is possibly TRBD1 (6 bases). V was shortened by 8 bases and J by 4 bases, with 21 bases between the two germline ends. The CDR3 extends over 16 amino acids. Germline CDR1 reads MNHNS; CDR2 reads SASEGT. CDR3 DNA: TGTGCCAGCGGAAATACAGGGTCCACCGATTACAATGAGCAGTTCTTC. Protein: CASGNTGSTDYNEQFF.

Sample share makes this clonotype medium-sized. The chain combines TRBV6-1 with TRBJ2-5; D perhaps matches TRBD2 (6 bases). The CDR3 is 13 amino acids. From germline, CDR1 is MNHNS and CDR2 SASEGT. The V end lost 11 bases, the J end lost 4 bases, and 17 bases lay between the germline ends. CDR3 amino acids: CAVVGGGGETQYF. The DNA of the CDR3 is TGTGCCGTAGTGGGGGGAGGAGGAGAGACCCAGTACTTC.

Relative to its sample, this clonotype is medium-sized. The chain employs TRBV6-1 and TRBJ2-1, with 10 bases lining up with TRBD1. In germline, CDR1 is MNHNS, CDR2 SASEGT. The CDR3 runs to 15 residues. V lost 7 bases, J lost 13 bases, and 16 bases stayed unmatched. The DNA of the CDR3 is TGTGCCAGCACCCTCTCGTCGACAGGGGGCAAGACCCAGTTCTTC. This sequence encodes CASTLSSTGGKTQFF.

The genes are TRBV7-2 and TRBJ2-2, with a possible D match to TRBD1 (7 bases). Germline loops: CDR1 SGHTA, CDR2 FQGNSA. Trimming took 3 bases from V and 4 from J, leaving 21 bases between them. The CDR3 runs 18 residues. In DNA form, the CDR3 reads TGTGCCAGCAGCTTTCAAGGTGCGGGACAGCGATCCACCGGGGAGCTGTTTTTT. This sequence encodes CASSFQGAGQRSTGELFF.

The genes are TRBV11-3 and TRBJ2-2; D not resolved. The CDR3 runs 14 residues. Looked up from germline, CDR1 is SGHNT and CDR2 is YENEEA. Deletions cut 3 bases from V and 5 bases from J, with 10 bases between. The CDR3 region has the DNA TGTGCCAGCAGCTTTTACGCAACTACCGGGGAGCTGTTTTTT. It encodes CASSFYATTGELFF.

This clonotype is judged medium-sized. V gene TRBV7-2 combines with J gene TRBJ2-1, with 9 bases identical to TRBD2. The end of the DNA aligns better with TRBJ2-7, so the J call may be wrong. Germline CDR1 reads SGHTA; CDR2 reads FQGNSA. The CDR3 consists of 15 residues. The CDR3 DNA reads TGTGCCAGCAGCTTAGATAGCGGGAGCTACAATGAGCAGTACTTC. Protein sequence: CASSLDSGSYNEQYF.

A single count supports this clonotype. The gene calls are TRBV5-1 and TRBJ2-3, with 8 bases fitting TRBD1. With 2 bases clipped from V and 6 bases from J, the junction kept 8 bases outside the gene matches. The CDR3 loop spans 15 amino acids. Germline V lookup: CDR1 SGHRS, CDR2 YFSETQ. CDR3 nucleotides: TGCGCCAGCAGCTTAACAGGGGGGCATCCGGATACGCAGTATTTT. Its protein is CASSLTGGHPDTQYF.

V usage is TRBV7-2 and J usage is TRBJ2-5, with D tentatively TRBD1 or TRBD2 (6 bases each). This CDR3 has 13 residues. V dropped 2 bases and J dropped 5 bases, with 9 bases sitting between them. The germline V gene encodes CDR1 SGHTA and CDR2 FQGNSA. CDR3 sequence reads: CASSLMGGETQYF. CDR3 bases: TGTGCCAGCAGCTTAATGGGGGGCGAGACCCAGTACTTC.